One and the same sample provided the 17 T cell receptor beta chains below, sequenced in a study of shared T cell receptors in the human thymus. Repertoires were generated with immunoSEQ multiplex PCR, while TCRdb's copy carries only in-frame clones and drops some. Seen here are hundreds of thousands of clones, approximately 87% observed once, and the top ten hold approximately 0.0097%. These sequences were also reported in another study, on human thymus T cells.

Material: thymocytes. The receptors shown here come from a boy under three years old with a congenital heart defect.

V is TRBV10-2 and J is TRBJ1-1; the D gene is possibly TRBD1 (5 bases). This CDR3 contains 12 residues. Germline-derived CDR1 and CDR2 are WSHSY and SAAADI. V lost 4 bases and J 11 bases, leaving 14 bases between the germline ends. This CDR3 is CASSVGPLWAFF. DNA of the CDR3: TGCGCCAGCAGTGTGGGGCCGTTGTGGGCTTTCTTT.

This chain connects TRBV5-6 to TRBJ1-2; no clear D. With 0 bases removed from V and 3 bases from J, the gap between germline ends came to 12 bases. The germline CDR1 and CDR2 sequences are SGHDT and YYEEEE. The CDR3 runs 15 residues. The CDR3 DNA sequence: TGTGCCAGCAGCTTGGTACACAGACCGGACTATGGCTACACCTTC. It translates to CASSLVHRPDYGYTF.

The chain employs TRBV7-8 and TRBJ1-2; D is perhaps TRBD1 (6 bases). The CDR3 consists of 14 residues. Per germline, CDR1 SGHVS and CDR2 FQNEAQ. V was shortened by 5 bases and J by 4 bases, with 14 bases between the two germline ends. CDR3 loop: CASSTRQDLYGYTF. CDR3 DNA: TGTGCCAGCAGCACCCGACAGGACCTCTATGGCTACACCTTC.

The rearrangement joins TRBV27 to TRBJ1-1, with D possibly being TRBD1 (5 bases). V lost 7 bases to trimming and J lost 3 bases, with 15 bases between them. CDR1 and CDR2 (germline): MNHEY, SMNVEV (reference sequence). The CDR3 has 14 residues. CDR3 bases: TGTGCCAGCACCGCCCGGGGGGGGGACACTGAAGCTTTCTTT. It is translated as CASTARGGDTEAFF.

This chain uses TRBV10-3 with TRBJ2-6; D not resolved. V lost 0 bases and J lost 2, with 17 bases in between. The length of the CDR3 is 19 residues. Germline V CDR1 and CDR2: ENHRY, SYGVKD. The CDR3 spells CAISESFTVQPTGANVLTF. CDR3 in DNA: TGTGCCATCAGTGAGTCTTTCACAGTCCAACCGACTGGGGCCAACGTCCTGACTTTC.

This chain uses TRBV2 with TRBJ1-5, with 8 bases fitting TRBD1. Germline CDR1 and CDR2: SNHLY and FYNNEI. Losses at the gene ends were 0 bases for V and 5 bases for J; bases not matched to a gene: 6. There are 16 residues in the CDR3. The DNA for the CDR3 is TGTGCCAGCAGTGAAGCGAGACAGGGGTTCCATCAGCCCCAGCATTTT. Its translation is CASSEARQGFHQPQHF.

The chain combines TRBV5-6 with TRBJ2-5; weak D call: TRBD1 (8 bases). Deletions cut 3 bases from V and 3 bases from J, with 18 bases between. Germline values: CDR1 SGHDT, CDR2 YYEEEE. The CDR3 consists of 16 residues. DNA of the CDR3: TGTGCCAGCAGCTGTGAGACAGGGGCGGGGGAAGAGACCCAGTACTTC. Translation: CASSCETGAGEETQYF.

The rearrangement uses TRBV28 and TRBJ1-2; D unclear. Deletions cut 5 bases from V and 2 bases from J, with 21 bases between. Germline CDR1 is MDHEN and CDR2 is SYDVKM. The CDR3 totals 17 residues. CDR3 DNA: TGTGCCAGCAGTAAGAGAACTACGGGGAGGTGGAACTATGGCTACACCTTC. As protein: CASSKRTTGRWNYGYTF.

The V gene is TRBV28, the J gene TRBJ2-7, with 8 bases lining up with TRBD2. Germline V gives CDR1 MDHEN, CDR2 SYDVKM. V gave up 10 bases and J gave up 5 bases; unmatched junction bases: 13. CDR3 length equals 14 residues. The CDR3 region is CAIRRGGAFDEQYF. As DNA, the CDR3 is TGTGCCATCCGCCGGGGGGGCGCTTTCGACGAGCAGTACTTC.

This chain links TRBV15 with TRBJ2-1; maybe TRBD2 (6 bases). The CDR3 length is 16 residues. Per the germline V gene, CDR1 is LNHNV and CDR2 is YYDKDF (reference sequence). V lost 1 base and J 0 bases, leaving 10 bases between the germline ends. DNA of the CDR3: TGTGCCACCAGCAGAGCGGGGGACCCCTCCTACAATGAGCAGTTCTTC. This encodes CATSRAGDPSYNEQFF.

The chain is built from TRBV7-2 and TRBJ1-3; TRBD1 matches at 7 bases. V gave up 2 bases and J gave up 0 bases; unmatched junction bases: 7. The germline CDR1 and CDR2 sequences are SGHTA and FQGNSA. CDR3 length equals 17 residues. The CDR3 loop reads CASSLIQGSFSGNTIYF. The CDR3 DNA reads TGTGCCAGCAGCTTAATACAGGGGTCGTTCTCTGGAAACACCATATATTTT.

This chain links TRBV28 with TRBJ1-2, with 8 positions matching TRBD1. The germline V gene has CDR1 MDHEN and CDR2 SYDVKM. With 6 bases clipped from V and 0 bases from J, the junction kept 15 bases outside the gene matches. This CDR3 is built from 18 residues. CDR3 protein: CASRNLGQGLDTNYGYTF. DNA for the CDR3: TGTGCCAGCAGAAATCTCGGACAGGGTTTGGACACTAACTATGGCTACACCTTC.

DNA for the CDR3: TGCAGCGCCTCAGCGGGAATACCTCAAGAGACCCAGTACTTC. Protein: CSASAGIPQETQYF. This chain connects TRBV29-1 to TRBJ2-5; 7 bases agree with TRBD2. CDR1 is SQVTM, CDR2 ANQGSEA, per germline. The CDR3 totals 14 residues. Trimming removed 7 bases from V and 2 bases from J; junction bases left unmatched: 10.

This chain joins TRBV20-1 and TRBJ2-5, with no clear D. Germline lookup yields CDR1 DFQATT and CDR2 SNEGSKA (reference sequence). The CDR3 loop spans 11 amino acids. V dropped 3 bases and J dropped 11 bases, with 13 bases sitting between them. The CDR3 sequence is CSARVNLEQYF. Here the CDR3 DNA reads TGCAGTGCTAGGGTGAATCTGGAGCAGTACTTC.

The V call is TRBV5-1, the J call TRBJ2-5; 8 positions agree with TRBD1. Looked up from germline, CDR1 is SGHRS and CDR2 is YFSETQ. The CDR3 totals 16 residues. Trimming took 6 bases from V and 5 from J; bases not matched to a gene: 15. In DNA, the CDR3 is TGCGCCAGCAAGACCCTCCGTACAGGGGGGAAGGAGACCCAGTACTTC. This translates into CASKTLRTGGKETQYF. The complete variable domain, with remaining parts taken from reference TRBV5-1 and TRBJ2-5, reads KAGVTQTPRYLIKTRGQQVTLSCSPISGHRSVSWYQQTPGQGLQFLFEYFSETQRNKGNFPGRFSGRQFSNSRSEMNVSTLELGDSALYLCASKTLRTGGKETQYFGPGTRLLVL.

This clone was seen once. The CDR3 DNA reads as TGCGCCAGCAGCTTGGTTCCCTTGGGTTTTACCGGGACTAGCGGAATGAGCTCCTACAATGAGCAGTTCTTC. Amino acids: CASSLVPLGFTGTSGMSSYNEQFF. This chain links TRBV5-1 with TRBJ2-1, with 11 nucleotides matching TRBD2. The CDR3 sequence is 24 residues long. The V segment lost 0 bases and the J segment 0 bases; nucleotides outside the gene matches: 23. Germline loops: CDR1 SGHRS, CDR2 YFSETQ.

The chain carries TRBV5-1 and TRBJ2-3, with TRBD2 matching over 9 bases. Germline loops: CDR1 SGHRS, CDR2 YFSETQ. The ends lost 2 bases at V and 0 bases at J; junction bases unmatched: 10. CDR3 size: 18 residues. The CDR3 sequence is CASSFDSGSVWSTDTQYF. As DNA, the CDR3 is TGCGCCAGCAGCTTTGATAGCGGGAGTGTATGGAGCACAGATACGCAGTATTTT. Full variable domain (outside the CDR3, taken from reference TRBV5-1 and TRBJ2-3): KAGVTQTPRYLIKTRGQQVTLSCSPISGHRSVSWYQQTPGQGLQFLFEYFSETQRNKGNFPGRFSGRQFSNSRSEMNVSTLELGDSALYLCASSFDSGSVWSTDTQYFGPGTRLTVL.